Listed below are T cell receptor beta chains from one sample, sequenced in a study of T-cell reconstitution after alpha-beta-depleted transplantation in children. TCRdb itself ran the PCR reads through MiXCR, one entry per CDR3 protein. In the table there are more than 400,000 distinct CDR3 sequences, around 10% of which are singletons. Material: PBMCs, mostly from graft donor cells, obtained 180 days after TCRalphabeta/CD19-depleted stem cell transplant. The receptors derive from a female patient aged 2-9 years who had a stem cell transplant for aplastic anemia, so the T cells may come from the graft donor. Each CDR3 is given with its conserved first and last residue. D genes are given only for firm matches. Clone size is shown for a subset of rows, as once, few, many or a class of expanded clone.

clone_size | d_call | j_call | v_call | cdr3_aa | cdr3_nt
few | - | TRBJ2-7 | TRBV7-9 | CASSSAGDEQYF | TGTGCCAGCAGCTCCGCGGGCGACGAGCAGTACTTC
- | - | TRBJ1-4 | TRBV7-2 | CASSTKVQIATNEKLFF | TGTGCCAGCAGCACGAAGGTACAGATAGCAACTAATGAAAAACTGTTTTTT
few | - | TRBJ1-6 | TRBV4-2 | CASSQGDGSYNSPLHF | TGTGCCAGCAGCCAAGGGGACGGCTCCTATAATTCACCCCTCCACTTT
few | TRBD1 | TRBJ1-1 | TRBV12-3/TRBV12-4 | CASSKDRARDTEAFF | TGTGCCAGCAGTAAGGACAGGGCAAGGGACACTGAAGCTTTCTTT
few | - | TRBJ2-5 | TRBV6-5 | CASSYSQQETQYF | TGTGCCAGCAGTTACTCGCAACAAGAGACCCAGTACTTC
- | - | TRBJ2-3 | TRBV12-3/TRBV12-4 | CATTDDTQYF | TGTGCCACCACGGACGATACGCAGTATTTT
many | TRBD1 | TRBJ1-2 | TRBV6-1 | CASSHRGRDYGYTF | TGTGCCAGCAGCCACAGGGGGCGAGACTATGGCTACACCTTC
few | - | TRBJ2-1 | TRBV6-2/TRBV6-3 | CASSTRTASSYNEQFF | TGTGCCAGCAGCACCCGGACAGCGAGCTCCTACAATGAGCAGTTCTTC
many | TRBD1 | TRBJ2-5 | TRBV12-3/TRBV12-4 | CASSLVDREAYF | TGTGCCAGCAGTTTGGTGGACAGGGAGGCATACTTC
few | TRBD2 | TRBJ2-1 | TRBV6-5 | CASSYGTSGSREQFF | TGTGCCAGCAGTTATGGGACTAGCGGGAGCCGTGAGCAGTTCTTC
few | TRBD2 | TRBJ2-2 | TRBV24-1 | CATREGPRSGELFF | TGTGCCACCCGGGAGGGACCCCGATCCGGGGAGCTGTTTTTT
- | - | TRBJ2-5 | TRBV28 | CASSLFGRAQETQYF | TGTGCCAGCAGTTTATTCGGCAGAGCCCAAGAGACCCAGTACTTC
- | TRBD2 | TRBJ2-1 | TRBV20-1 | CSATNGTSGRYEQFF | TGCAGTGCTACCAACGGGACTAGCGGGAGATACGAGCAGTTCTTC
- | - | TRBJ2-2 | TRBV6-5 | CASSYPMKIVRLAGELFF | TGTGCCAGCAGTTACCCAATGAAAATTGTACGGCTCGCCGGGGAGCTGTTTTTT
few | - | TRBJ2-7 | TRBV28 | CASSFRGKGSYEQYF | TGTGCCAGCAGTTTTAGGGGTAAGGGGTCCTACGAGCAGTACTTC
few | - | TRBJ1-3 | TRBV5-1 | CASSLREQVHSGNTIYF | TGCGCCAGCAGCTTGCGGGAACAGGTTCACTCTGGAAACACCATATATTTT
few | - | TRBJ2-5 | TRBV12-3/TRBV12-4 | CASRRLQGAKTQYF | TGTGCCAGCAGACGCCTGCAGGGTGCGAAGACCCAGTACTTC
- | TRBD1 | TRBJ2-7 | TRBV7-6 | CASSLEQMDRGTYEQYF | TGTGCCAGCAGCTTAGAGCAAATGGACAGGGGTACCTACGAGCAGTACTTC
many | - | TRBJ2-1 | TRBV15 | CATSITGTPPHNEQFF | TGTGCCACCAGCATAACCGGGACTCCTCCTCACAATGAGCAGTTCTTC
many | - | TRBJ1-2 | TRBV12-3/TRBV12-4 | CASSQTGSSGYTF | TGTGCCAGCAGTCAGACGGGGTCAAGTGGCTACACCTTC
few | - | TRBJ2-4 | TRBV12-5 | CASGLVFKNIQYF | TGTGCTAGTGGTTTGGTATTCAAAAACATTCAGTACTTC
few | - | TRBJ1-5 | TRBV7-2 | CASSFLDKQPQHF | TGTGCCAGCAGCTTTTTGGACAAACAGCCCCAGCATTTT
few | TRBD2 | TRBJ2-5 | TRBV19 | CASSTPGLAGAGKTQYF | TGTGCCAGTAGTACCCCGGGACTAGCGGGAGCGGGAAAGACCCAGTACTTC
- | TRBD2 | TRBJ2-6 | TRBV12-3/TRBV12-4 | CASSRTSGISGANVLTF | TGTGCCAGCAGTCGGACTAGCGGGATCTCTGGGGCCAACGTCCTGACTTTC
few | - | TRBJ1-2 | TRBV9 | CASSAQGEDYGYTF | TGTGCCAGCAGCGCCCAAGGGGAGGACTATGGCTACACCTTC
- | - | TRBJ1-6 | TRBV28 | CASRFVGGSYNSPLHF | TGTGCCAGCAGGTTTGTGGGGGGCTCCTATAATTCACCCCTCCACTTT
few | - | TRBJ2-1 | TRBV2 | CARRELAAGEEFF | TGTGCCAGACGGGAATTAGCGGCAGGGGAAGAGTTCTTC
few | - | TRBJ1-5 | TRBV20-1 | CSANLRGTQPQHF | TGCAGTGCTAACTTACGAGGGACTCAGCCCCAGCATTTT